This is a list of T cell receptor beta chains from one sample in a study of cytomegalovirus exposure and HLA in healthy donors. Sequenced by immunoSEQ multiplex PCR; TCRdb stores in-frame clones only, minus some. The sample has some 120,000 clones; 65% to 85% are singletons. Sequenced material: PBMCs. The receptors come from a middle-aged woman in good health and CMV-seropositive. The CDR3 runs from the conserved cysteine through the conserved F or W. D genes are given only for firm matches. Not all rows give a size; the values are once, few, many and, for expanded clones, a class.

clone_size	v_call	d_call	j_call	cdr3_aa	cdr3_nt
-	TRBV9	-	TRBJ2-3	CASSVGTASTDTQYF	TGTGCCAGCAGCGTAGGAACAGCTAGCACAGATACGCAGTATTTT
-	TRBV19	-	TRBJ2-1	CASSRDTYNEQFF	TGTGCCAGTAGTCGAGATACCTACAATGAGCAGTTCTTC
-	TRBV5-6	-	TRBJ1-1	CASSPTSWFGEGTEAFF	TGTGCCAGCAGCCCGACGTCGTGGTTTGGCGAGGGCACTGAAGCTTTCTTT
-	TRBV7-3	-	TRBJ2-5	CASSEGRGKETQYF	TGTGCCAGCAGCGAAGGTCGGGGTAAAGAGACCCAGTACTTC
few	TRBV7-6	-	TRBJ2-5	CASSQEAEWVETQYF	TGTGCCAGCAGCCAGGAGGCCGAGTGGGTAGAGACCCAGTACTTC
-	TRBV19	TRBD1	TRBJ2-1	CASRDRGLNEQFF	TGTGCCAGTAGGGACAGGGGTCTCAATGAGCAGTTCTTC
-	TRBV18	-	TRBJ1-5	CASSPQGLGSNQPQHF	TGTGCCAGCTCACCGCAGGGGCTTGGGAGCAATCAGCCCCAGCATTTT
-	TRBV4-1	-	TRBJ2-1	CASSLQDTGSSYNEQFF	TGCGCCAGCAGCCTGCAAGATACGGGGAGCTCCTACAATGAGCAGTTCTTC
-	TRBV29-1	-	TRBJ1-1	CSVEDQRGKGGAEAFF	TGCAGCGTTGAAGACCAACGCGGAAAGGGAGGGGCTGAAGCTTTCTTT
-	TRBV2	TRBD1	TRBJ2-3	CASSERVDRRTTADTQYF	TGTGCCAGCAGTGAAAGGGTGGACAGGCGTACAACCGCAGATACGCAGTATTTT
few	TRBV19	-	TRBJ1-4	CASSAADSLRGEKLFF	TGTGCCAGTAGTGCAGCCGACTCCTTAAGGGGTGAAAAACTGTTTTTT
-	TRBV27	-	TRBJ2-2	CASIRQTYTGELFF	TGTGCCAGCATAAGACAAACTTACACCGGGGAGCTGTTTTTT
-	TRBV7-9	TRBD2	TRBJ2-1	CASSPESGRWDEQFF	TGTGCCAGCAGCCCGGAGAGCGGGAGGTGGGATGAGCAGTTCTTC
-	TRBV5-8	-	TRBJ1-5	CASSLQIPGQPQHF	TGTGCCAGCAGCTTGCAGATCCCAGGTCAGCCCCAGCATTTT
once	TRBV29-1	-	TRBJ1-1	CSVVGGVNTEAFF	TGCAGCGTTGTGGGGGGGGTGAACACTGAAGCTTTCTTT
-	TRBV27	TRBD2	TRBJ2-1	CASSSSSGAYNEQFF	TGTGCCAGCAGTTCATCTAGCGGGGCTTACAATGAGCAGTTCTTC
-	TRBV28	-	TRBJ1-1	CASSIIYTEAFF	TGTGCCAGCAGTATAATCTACACTGAAGCTTTCTTT
once	TRBV7-9	-	TRBJ2-7	CASSLGQVTTYEQYF	TGTGCCAGCAGCTTAGGACAGGTCACAACCTACGAGCAGTACTTC
-	TRBV28	TRBD1	TRBJ1-2	CASETGGSGYTF	TGTGCCAGCGAGACAGGGGGCTCTGGCTACACCTTC
-	TRBV9	TRBD1	TRBJ1-4	CASTQTGTVNEKLFF	TGTGCCAGCACTCAAACCGGGACAGTTAATGAAAAACTGTTTTTT
-	TRBV4-3	-	TRBJ2-7	CASSQDEGDEQYF	TGCGCCAGCAGCCAAGACGAGGGGGACGAGCAGTACTTC
-	TRBV9	TRBD2	TRBJ2-1	CASSVDGGAGLEQFF	TGTGCCAGCAGCGTAGACGGGGGGGCCGGTTTAGAGCAGTTCTTC
-	TRBV6-5	-	TRBJ2-7	CASSYSGFITYEQYF	TGTGCCAGCAGTTACAGCGGGTTCATCACCTACGAGCAGTACTTC